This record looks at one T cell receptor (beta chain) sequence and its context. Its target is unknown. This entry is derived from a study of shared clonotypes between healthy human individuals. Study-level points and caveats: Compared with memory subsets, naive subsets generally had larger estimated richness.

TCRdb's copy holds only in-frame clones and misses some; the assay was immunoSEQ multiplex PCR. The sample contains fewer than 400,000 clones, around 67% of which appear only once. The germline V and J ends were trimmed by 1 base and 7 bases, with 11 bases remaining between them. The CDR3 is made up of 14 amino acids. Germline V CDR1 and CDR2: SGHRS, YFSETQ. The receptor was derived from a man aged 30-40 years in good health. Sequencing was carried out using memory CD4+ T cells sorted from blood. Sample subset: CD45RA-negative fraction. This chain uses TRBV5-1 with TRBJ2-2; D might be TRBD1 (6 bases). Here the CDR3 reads CASSLSQGFGELFF. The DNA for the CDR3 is TGCGCCAGCAGCTTGTCGCAGGGGTTCGGGGAGCTGTTTTTT.